What follows are 19 T cell receptor beta chains derived from one specimen sequenced in a study of STAT5B mutations in CD4+ large granular lymphocyte leukemia (dated 2022 in TCRdb). To prepare the library, the immunoSEQ multiplex PCR assay was applied. TCRdb re-hosts the immuneACCESS table, in-frame sequences only. Its copies lack some clones; in the studies checked, an unresolved V gene accounts for under half of them, and the cause for the rest is not known. Across this sample there are fewer than 35,000 clones, with about 76% seen only once. 0.8% to 1.2% of the sample is held by the ten biggest clonotypes. Sample: CD4+ T cells from blood buffy coats. The receptors shown here come from a human donor in good health.

The chain joins TRBV9 to TRBJ2-5; no definite D call. The CDR3 totals 14 residues. V gave up 0 bases and J gave up 5 bases, with 11 bases separating them. From germline, CDR1 is SGDLS and CDR2 YYNGEE. The CDR3 DNA reads as TGTGCCAGCAGCGTAGAGAACTATAGGGAGACCCAGTACTTC. Encoded protein: CASSVENYRETQYF.

The chain joins TRBV5-1 to TRBJ1-1; D not resolved. Trimming took off 0 bases at V and 5 bases at J, with 14 bases between the two ends. This CDR3 region has 15 residues. Germline values: CDR1 SGHRS, CDR2 YFSETQ. The CDR3 nucleotides read TGCGCCAGCAGCTTGGGGGTCCGAGGGCGAACTGAAGCTTTCTTT. This encodes CASSLGVRGRTEAFF.

This clone turned up a few times. The chain joins TRBV5-1 to TRBJ1-5; the D gene is possibly TRBD1 (6 bases). CDR1 is SGHRS, CDR2 YFSETQ, per germline. The CDR3 has 15 residues. Trimming cost V 5 bases and J 6 bases, with 18 bases left between them. This CDR3 reads CASRVGADRTQPQHF. CDR3 nucleotide sequence: TGCGCCAGCAGGGTTGGGGCCGACAGGACTCAGCCCCAGCATTTT.

The chain is built from TRBV28 and TRBJ2-1, with D possibly TRBD2 on 6 matching bases. CDR3 size: 16 residues. Germline CDR1 MDHEN, CDR2 SYDVKM. V was clipped by 4 bases and J by 5 bases, with 18 bases between them. The CDR3 protein is CASSSGAGQLNNEQFF. CDR3 coding DNA: TGTGCCAGCAGTTCCGGCGCGGGGCAATTGAACAATGAGCAGTTCTTC.

V gene TRBV5-1 combines with J gene TRBJ2-2; D may be TRBD2 (6 bases). This CDR3 comprises 16 residues. Trimming removed 0 bases from V and 4 bases from J, with 13 bases in between. Per germline, CDR1 SGHRS and CDR2 YFSETQ. For the CDR3, the DNA is TGCGCCAGCAGCTTGGCCACCGGGGGAGGCACCGGGGAGCTGTTTTTT. Its translation is CASSLATGGGTGELFF.

The chain combines TRBV19 with TRBJ1-3; D is ambiguous. V lost 10 bases and J lost 4, with 14 bases in between. CDR3 size: 13 residues. CDR1 LNHDA and CDR2 SQIVND come from the germline V gene (reference sequence). As DNA, the CDR3 is TGTGCCACCACCGAAGGCGGGGGAAACACCATATATTTT. This encodes CATTEGGGNTIYF.

This clone was picked up one time. The chain combines TRBV9 with TRBJ2-3, with 12 bases that match TRBD1. Per germline, CDR1 SGDLS and CDR2 YYNGEE. Germline trimming cut 0 bases from V and 2 bases from J; bases unmatched to any gene: 4. The CDR3 runs to 17 residues. The CDR3 DNA reads as TGTGCCAGCAGCGTAGGCGGGACAGGGGGCTTCACAGATACGCAGTATTTT. This sequence encodes CASSVGGTGGFTDTQYF.

The V gene is TRBV28, the J gene TRBJ1-2, with a weak D call TRBD1 (5 bases). The CDR3 contains 16 residues. Deletions cut 1 base from V and 3 bases from J, with 15 bases between. Looked up from germline, CDR1 is MDHEN and CDR2 is SYDVKM. The CDR3 is CASSLSAGQGDYGYTF. The CDR3 nucleotides read TGTGCCAGCAGTTTATCAGCGGGGCAGGGTGACTATGGCTACACCTTC.

This clone was recorded only once. Here the CDR3 reads CASSQRTGRTLGSGANVLTF. For the CDR3, the DNA is TGCGCCAGCAGTCAAAGGACAGGGAGGACCTTGGGCTCAGGGGCCAACGTCCTGACTTTC. The rearrangement uses TRBV23-1 and TRBJ2-6, with 8 bases matching TRBD1. TRBV23-1 is an ORF, and what it does is uncertain. J was trimmed by 4 bases and V by 2 bases; bases with no gene match: 16. This CDR3 is built from 20 residues.

The chain is built from TRBV19 and TRBJ2-6; either TRBD1 or TRBD2 may fit D (6 bases each). CDR3 length: 15 residues. CDR1 and CDR2 from the germline V gene are LNHDA and SQIVND (reference sequence). The V end was cut by 8 bases, the J end by 1 base, with 12 bases between. CDR3 residues: CASSSGASGANVLTF. The CDR3 DNA reads as TGTGCCAGTTCCTCGGGGGCTTCTGGGGCCAACGTCCTGACTTTC.

The chain carries TRBV7-9 and TRBJ2-3; TRBD2 matches at 8 bases. Germline V lookup: CDR1 SEHNR, CDR2 FQNEAQ (reference sequence). V lost 4 bases to trimming and J lost 3 bases; unmatched junction nucleotides: 6. This CDR3 spans 15 amino acids. The CDR3 DNA follows: TGTGCCAGCAGCTCGCGAGCGGGAGCGACAGATACGCAGTATTTT. Translated, it gives CASSSRAGATDTQYF.

The chain joins TRBV6-5 to TRBJ2-7; D unclear. The CDR3 spans 12 residues. The V end lost 2 bases, the J end lost 9 bases, and 11 bases lay between the germline ends. Germline V gene data show CDR1 as MNHEY and CDR2 as SVGAGI. CDR3 amino acids: CASSYPPDWQYF. CDR3 nucleotide sequence: TGTGCCAGCAGTTACCCTCCCGACTGGCAGTACTTC.

V is TRBV12-5 and J is TRBJ2-5, with D tentatively TRBD2 (5 bases). In germline, CDR1 is LGHNT, CDR2 FRNRAP. V was shortened by 2 bases and J by 4 bases, with 5 bases between the two germline ends. The CDR3 is 12 residues long. In DNA form, the CDR3 reads TGTGCTAGTGGTTTGCGGGGAGAGACCCAGTACTTC. Translating gives CASGLRGETQYF. Based on the CDR3 plus reference TRBV12-5 and TRBJ2-5, the full variable domain is DARVTQTPRHKVTEMGQEVTMRCQPILGHNTVFWYRQTMMQGLELLAYFRNRAPLDDSGMPKDRFSAEMPDATLATLKIQPSEPRDSAVYFCASGLRGETQYFGPGTRLLVL.

This chain joins TRBV6-1 and TRBJ1-3; D not resolved. The CDR3 is 16 residues long. Between the trimmed V and J ends, which lost 1 base and 0 bases, there was a span of 10 bases. Germline loops: CDR1 MNHNS, CDR2 SASEGT. The CDR3 DNA is TGTGCCAGCAGTGAAGTAGTCAGTCACTCTGGAAACACCATATATTTT. Translated: CASSEVVSHSGNTIYF.

The V and J genes are TRBV19 and TRBJ2-1; perhaps TRBD1 as D (5 bases). Trimming stripped 3 bases from V and 6 bases from J, with 18 bases between. CDR1 and CDR2 from the germline V gene are LNHDA and SQIVND (reference sequence). The CDR3 loop spans 16 amino acids. The CDR3 loop reads CASSMALQGGRNEQFF. CDR3 nucleotides: TGTGCCAGTAGTATGGCTTTGCAGGGTGGTCGCAATGAGCAGTTCTTC.

For the CDR3, the DNA is TGTGCCAGCAGCCCGGACGGCGGAGGGGAGCTGTTTTTT. Translated, it gives CASSPDGGGELFF. The rearrangement joins TRBV9 to TRBJ2-2; D call uncertain. From germline, CDR1 is SGDLS and CDR2 YYNGEE. CDR3 length equals 13 residues. V was cut by 4 bases and J by 8 bases, with 12 bases left in between. Full variable domain (outside the CDR3, taken from reference TRBV9 and TRBJ2-2): DSGVTQTPKHLITATGQRVTLRCSPRSGDLSVYWYQQSLDQGLQFLIQYYNGEERAKGNILERFSAQQFPDLHSELNLSSLELGDSALYFCASSPDGGGELFFGEGSRLTVL.

The chain has TRBV7-6 and TRBJ2-5; TRBD2 matches 10 bases. V was clipped by 1 base and J by 5 bases; unmatched bases: 10. The germline CDR1 and CDR2 sequences are SGHVS and FNYEAQ. This CDR3 is built from 17 residues. The CDR3 DNA reads as TGTGCCAGCAGCTTAGTCGCTAGCGGGAGAGAGGCGGAGACCCAGTACTTC. It yields the protein CASSLVASGREAETQYF.

The chain employs TRBV6-1 and TRBJ2-1; D assignment may be TRBD1 or TRBD2 (5 bases each). This CDR3 contains 15 residues. Deletions cut 3 bases from V and 4 bases from J, with 13 bases between. Germline V gene lookup returns CDR1 MNHNS and CDR2 SASEGT. In nucleotides, the CDR3 is TGTGCCAGCAGTGATTGGGGACCCGGATACAATGAGCAGTTCTTC. It encodes CASSDWGPGYNEQFF.

The chain links TRBV5-1 to TRBJ2-2; D not resolved. This CDR3 is 14 amino acids long. Germline assignment: CDR1 SGHRS and CDR2 YFSETQ. The germline V and J ends were trimmed by 0 bases and 0 bases, with 3 bases remaining between them. DNA for the CDR3: TGCGCCAGCAGCTTGGGACCGAACACCGGGGAGCTGTTTTTT. Amino acid sequence: CASSLGPNTGELFF.